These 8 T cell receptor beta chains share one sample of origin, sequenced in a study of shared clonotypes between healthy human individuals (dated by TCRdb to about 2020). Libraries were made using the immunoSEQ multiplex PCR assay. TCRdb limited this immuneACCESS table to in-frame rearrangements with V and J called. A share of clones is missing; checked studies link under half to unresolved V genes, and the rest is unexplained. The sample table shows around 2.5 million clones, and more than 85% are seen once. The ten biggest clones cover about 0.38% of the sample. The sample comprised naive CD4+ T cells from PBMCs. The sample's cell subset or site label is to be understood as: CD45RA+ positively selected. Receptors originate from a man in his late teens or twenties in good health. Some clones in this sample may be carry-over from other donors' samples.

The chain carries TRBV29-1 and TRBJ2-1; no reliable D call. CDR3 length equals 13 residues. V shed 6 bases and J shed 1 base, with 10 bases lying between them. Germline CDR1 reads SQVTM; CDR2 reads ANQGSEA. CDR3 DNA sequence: TGCAGCGTGGCGCAACATTCCTACAATGAGCAGTTCTTC. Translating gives CSVAQHSYNEQFF.

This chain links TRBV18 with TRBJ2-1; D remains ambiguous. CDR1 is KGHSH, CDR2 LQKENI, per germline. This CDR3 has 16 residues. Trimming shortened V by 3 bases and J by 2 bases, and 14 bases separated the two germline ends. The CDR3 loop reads CASSPIPDLTYNEQFF. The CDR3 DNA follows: TGTGCCAGCTCACCGATCCCCGATTTGACCTACAATGAGCAGTTCTTC.

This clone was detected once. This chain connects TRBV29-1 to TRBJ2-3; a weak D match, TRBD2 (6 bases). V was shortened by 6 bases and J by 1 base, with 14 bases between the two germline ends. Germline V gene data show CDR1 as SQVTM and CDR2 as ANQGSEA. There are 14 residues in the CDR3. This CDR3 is CSVLWSGGTDTQYF. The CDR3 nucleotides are TGCAGCGTCCTCTGGTCGGGAGGCACAGATACGCAGTATTTT.

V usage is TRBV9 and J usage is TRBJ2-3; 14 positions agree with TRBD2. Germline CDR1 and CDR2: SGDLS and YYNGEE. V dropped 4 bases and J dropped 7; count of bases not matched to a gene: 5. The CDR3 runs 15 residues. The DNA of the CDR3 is TGTGCCAGCAGCTCCCGGACTAGCGGGAGGAATACGCAGTATTTT. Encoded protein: CASSSRTSGRNTQYF.

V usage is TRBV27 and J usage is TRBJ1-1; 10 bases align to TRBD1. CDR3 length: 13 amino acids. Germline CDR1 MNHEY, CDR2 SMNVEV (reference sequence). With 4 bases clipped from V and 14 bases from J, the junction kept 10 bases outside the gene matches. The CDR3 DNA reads TGTGCCAGCAGTTACCGACAGGGGGCCTATACCTTCTTT. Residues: CASSYRQGAYTFF.

CDR3 in amino acids: CASSHPLQGPGELFF. Written as DNA, the CDR3 is TGTGCCAGCAGCCACCCGTTACAGGGTCCCGGGGAGCTGTTTTTT. This chain links TRBV7-9 with TRBJ2-2; D perhaps matches TRBD1 (6 bases). V gave up 5 bases and J gave up 6 bases, with 16 bases separating them. Germline CDR1 is SEHNR and CDR2 is FQNEAQ (reference sequence). CDR3 length: 15 amino acids. The complete variable domain, with remaining parts taken from reference TRBV7-9 and TRBJ2-2, reads DTGVSQNPRHKITKRGQNVTFRCDPISEHNRLYWYRQTLGQGPEFLTYFQNEAQLEKSRLLSDRFSAERPKGSFSTLEIQRTEQGDSAMYLCASSHPLQGPGELFFGEGSRLTVL.

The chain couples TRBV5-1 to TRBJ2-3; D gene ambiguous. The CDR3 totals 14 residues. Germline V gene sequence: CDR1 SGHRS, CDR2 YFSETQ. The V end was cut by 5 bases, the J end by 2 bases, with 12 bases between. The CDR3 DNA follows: TGCGCCAGCAGGGGTAGCTTAGTCACAGATACGCAGTATTTT. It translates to CASRGSLVTDTQYF. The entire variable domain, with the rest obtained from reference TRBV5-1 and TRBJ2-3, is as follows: KAGVTQTPRYLIKTRGQQVTLSCSPISGHRSVSWYQQTPGQGLQFLFEYFSETQRNKGNFPGRFSGRQFSNSRSEMNVSTLELGDSALYLCASRGSLVTDTQYFGPGTRLTVL.

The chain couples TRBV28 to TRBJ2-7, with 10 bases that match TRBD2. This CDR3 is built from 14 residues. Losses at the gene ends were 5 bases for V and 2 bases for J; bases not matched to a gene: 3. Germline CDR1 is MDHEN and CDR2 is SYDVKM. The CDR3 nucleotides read TGTGCCAGCAGTGAGCGGGAGGGTACCTACGAGCAGTACTTC. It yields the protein CASSEREGTYEQYF.